This T cell receptor beta chain stems from a study of early T cells in non-severe SARS-CoV-2 infection. Study conclusions and caveats: Matching against VDJdb likely underestimated virus-specific expansions, favoring anti-spike CD8.

This CDR3 contains 12 residues. The ends were cut back, 3 bases at V and 7 bases at J, with 7 bases in the middle. From the 5' RACE reads, TCRdb called clonotypes with MiXCR, one entry per CDR3 protein. The sample shows about 55,000 distinct CDR3 sequences, under 15% of them seen only once. Regarding this clonotype: Its target is unknown.

Specimen: whole blood, collected at baseline. This TCR was sampled from an adult who was a healthcare worker with PCR-confirmed SARS-CoV-2 infection or an uninfected control (not recorded which). The chain uses TRBV12-3 or TRBV12-4 and TRBJ1-5; no clear D gene. Written as DNA, the CDR3 is TGTGCCAGCAGTTTCGGGTTGCAGCCCCAGCATTTT. The encoded protein is CASSFGLQPQHF.